This T cell receptor (beta chain) is drawn from a study of cytomegalovirus exposure and HLA in healthy donors. Study details: Genotyping of 300 to 450 donors showed that about 83% belonged to the Caucasian-associated ancestry cluster. Study-level results: CMV serostatus was the only recorded immune exposure for donors. Across HLA loci, a later analysis found differing TCR association rates, with DRB1 most and HLA-C fewest.

Points on this clone: Its target is not known.

There are 15 residues in the CDR3. Germline loops: CDR1 SGHRS, CDR2 YFSETQ. Trimming left V 5 bases short and J 0 bases short, with 9 bases between. The PCR was carried out with 60 Vbeta primers and 13 Jbeta primers. Some clones are missing from TCRdb's copy, which holds only in-frame ones; the method was immunoSEQ multiplex PCR. The sample records tens of thousands of clones, roughly 8.2% being singletons. The V gene is TRBV5-1, the J gene TRBJ1-6; no definite D call. The sequenced sample consisted of PBMCs. The receptor comes from a man between 45 and 60 years old in good health and CMV-seronegative. CDR3 sequence: CASRADFSYNSPLHF. DNA of the CDR3: TGCGCCAGCAGGGCTGATTTCTCCTATAATTCACCCCTCCACTTT.